Presented here are 32 T cell receptor beta chains from one specimen sequenced in a study of beta chain features in type 1 diabetes. All of the isolated RNA was reverse transcribed, so expressed TCRB transcripts were sequenced. The assay was immunoSEQ multiplex PCR, and TCRdb's table has in-frame clones only and misses some. Here the sample spans around 300,000 clones, approximately 16% being singletons. Study results and limitations: Shortening of TCRB CDR3s, moderate but significant, appeared in all four CD4+ subsets of Type 1 diabetes patients.

These receptors have no known antigen. The sample comprised naive CD4+ T cells from blood. Source of these receptors: a man aged 18 to 35 with type 1 diabetes.

In its sample, this clone was seen a few times. V usage is TRBV23-1 and J usage is TRBJ1-2; D gene unclear. TRBV23-1 is given ORF status, its function remaining uncertain. The CDR3 length is 12 residues. V shed 0 bases and J shed 10 bases, with 9 bases lying between them. In DNA form, the CDR3 reads TGCGCCAGCAGTCAATCACGGGTAGACTACACCTTC. Translating gives CASSQSRVDYTF.

This clone was detected a few times. This chain links TRBV7-6 with TRBJ1-4; perhaps TRBD1 as D (6 bases). This CDR3 has 15 amino acids. Trimming left V 0 bases short and J 5 bases short, with 10 bases between. Germline CDR1 and CDR2: SGHVS and FNYEAQ. As DNA, the CDR3 is TGTGCCAGCAGCTTAGCCGGGACAAGAAATGAAAAACTGTTTTTT. Amino acid sequence: CASSLAGTRNEKLFF.

The chain links TRBV28 to TRBJ1-2; possible D gene TRBD1, 5 bases. The V end lost 5 bases, the J end lost 6 bases, and 13 bases lay between the germline ends. Germline lookup yields CDR1 MDHEN and CDR2 SYDVKM. The CDR3 length is 13 residues. The CDR3 is CASSRAGNDGYTF. The CDR3 nucleotides read TGTGCCAGCAGTCGGGCAGGGAACGATGGCTACACCTTC.

This clone was recorded a few times. CDR3 sequence: CAWSLRLVPPYEQYF. CDR3 in DNA: TGTGCCTGGAGCCTCCGACTAGTCCCCCCCTACGAGCAGTACTTC. The rearrangement joins TRBV30 to TRBJ2-7, with D tentatively TRBD2 (6 bases). Trimming removed 3 bases from V and 2 bases from J, with 17 bases in between. The CDR3 loop spans 15 amino acids. CDR1 is GTSNPN and CDR2 is SVGIG in the germline V gene (reference sequence).

This clone has more than one count but fewer than ten. J is TRBJ2-1 and V is TRBV10-3; TRBD2 matches at 11 bases. Germline assignment: CDR1 ENHRY and CDR2 SYGVKD. Trimming cost V 10 bases and J 5 bases; bases outside gene matches: 7. There are 14 residues in the CDR3. The CDR3 here is CATTPGLADNEQFF. In DNA, the CDR3 is TGTGCCACCACACCGGGACTAGCGGACAATGAGCAGTTCTTC.

This rearrangement joins TRBV5-4 to TRBJ2-2; tentative D call: TRBD2 (6 bases). Germline lookup yields CDR1 SGHNT and CDR2 YYREEE (reference sequence). With 3 bases removed from V and 6 bases from J, the gap between germline ends came to 9 bases. The CDR3 loop spans 13 amino acids. CDR3 coding DNA: TGTGCCAGCAGCTCCGGGGGTCCCGGGGAGCTGTTTTTT. This encodes CASSSGGPGELFF.

This clone showed up just a few times. V is TRBV28 and J is TRBJ2-7, with D unclear. CDR1 is MDHEN, CDR2 SYDVKM, per germline. This CDR3 is built from 12 residues. Trimming stripped 3 bases from V and 6 bases from J, with 9 bases between. The DNA of the CDR3 is TGTGCCAGCAGTTTGTTTCAATCCGAGCAGTACTTC. Translating it yields CASSLFQSEQYF.

V usage is TRBV7-2 and J usage is TRBJ2-7; D perhaps matches TRBD1 (5 bases). Germline-derived CDR1 and CDR2 are SGHTA and FQGNSA. The CDR3 loop spans 13 amino acids. Trimming stripped 6 bases from V and 2 bases from J, with 11 bases between. The CDR3 protein is CASRMTAAYEQYF. In DNA form, the CDR3 reads TGTGCCAGCAGGATGACAGCTGCCTACGAGCAGTACTTC. The variable domain in full, completed from reference TRBV7-2 and TRBJ2-7, reads GAGVSQSPSNKVTEKGKDVELRCDPISGHTALYWYRQSLGQGLEFLIYFQGNSAPDKSGLPSDRFSAERTGGSVSTLTIQRTQQEDSAVYLCASRMTAAYEQYFGPGTRLTVT.

V usage is TRBV29-1 and J usage is TRBJ2-7; D not resolved. The CDR3 runs 12 residues. From germline, CDR1 is SQVTM and CDR2 ANQGSEA. Trimming removed 4 bases from V and 3 bases from J, with 10 bases in between. The CDR3 nucleotides read TGCAGCGTTGGACGGGTCAGCTACGAGCAGTACTTC. It translates to CSVGRVSYEQYF.

The V and J genes are TRBV27 and TRBJ2-3; TRBD1 matches 8 bases. The V and J ends lost 8 bases and 4 bases, in that order; junction bases with no gene match: 11. CDR3 length: 15 residues. Germline values: CDR1 MNHEY, CDR2 SMNVEV (reference sequence). This CDR3 reads CASPSDRVLPDTQYF. CDR3 DNA: TGTGCCAGCCCATCGGACAGGGTGTTGCCAGATACGCAGTATTTT.

The V and J genes are TRBV7-2 and TRBJ1-5; no clear D gene. CDR1 is SGHTA and CDR2 is FQGNSA in the germline V gene. The CDR3 is 14 residues long. Trimming pared 5 bases from V and 3 bases from J, leaving 11 bases between. CDR3 sequence: CASSDAGFNQPQHF. CDR3 in DNA: TGTGCCAGCAGCGACGCCGGGTTCAATCAGCCCCAGCATTTT.

The table lists this clone with a few counts. The genes are TRBV6-6 and TRBJ1-1, with unresolved D. Germline CDR1 reads MNHNY; CDR2 reads SVGAGI (reference sequence). This CDR3 contains 11 residues. Trimming took off 6 bases at V and 6 bases at J, with 8 bases between the two ends. The CDR3 DNA follows: TGTGCCAGCAGCGTGAGGGCTGAAGCTTTCTTT. It translates to CASSVRAEAFF.

The chain combines TRBV28 with TRBJ2-7; D is perhaps TRBD2 (5 bases). Trimming took off 6 bases at V and 2 bases at J, with 14 bases between the two ends. In germline, CDR1 is MDHEN, CDR2 SYDVKM. This CDR3 is built from 14 residues. The CDR3 sequence is CASSLHGRPYEQYF. The CDR3 nucleotides are TGTGCCAGCAGCCTTCATGGGAGACCCTACGAGCAGTACTTC.

J is TRBJ2-7 and V is TRBV27; the D gene is possibly TRBD1 (6 bases). The CDR3 is 15 residues long. With 5 bases removed from V and 7 bases from J, the gap between germline ends came to 21 bases. Per the germline V gene, CDR1 is MNHEY and CDR2 is SMNVEV (reference sequence). The CDR3 protein is CASSGPGTIPREQYF. The CDR3 DNA reads as TGTGCCAGCAGTGGCCCCGGGACAATCCCGAGGGAGCAGTACTTC.

In its sample, this clone was seen a few times. The rearrangement uses TRBV5-6 and TRBJ2-7; TRBD2 matches at 12 bases. Germline trimming cut 2 bases from V and 4 bases from J; bases unmatched to any gene: 4. The CDR3 has 15 residues. CDR1 and CDR2 (germline): SGHDT, YYEEEE. The CDR3 DNA sequence: TGTGCCAGCAGCTTTTCGACTAGCGGGAGTTACGAGCAGTACTTC. Translating gives CASSFSTSGSYEQYF.

This sequence joins TRBV30 and TRBJ1-1; 7 bases line up with TRBD1. V was pared by 0 bases and J by 11 bases, with 9 bases of the junction left unmatched. Germline V gives CDR1 GTSNPN, CDR2 SVGIG (reference sequence). The CDR3 length is 13 residues. DNA for the CDR3: TGTGCCTGGAGTGTGAGCGAGGGGGCGAGGGCTTTCTTT. Its translation is CAWSVSEGARAFF.

This clone was picked up a small number of times. Other nucleotide sequences from this sample produce the same CDR3. The rearrangement uses TRBV5-1 and TRBJ2-1, with TRBD2 identical over 10 bases. The V and J ends lost 2 bases and 2 bases, in that order; junction bases with no gene match: 1. The CDR3 has 15 residues. The germline gives CDR1 SGHRS, CDR2 YFSETQ. CDR3 amino acids: CASSFLAGAYNEQFF. The CDR3 bases are TGCGCCAGCAGCTTTCTAGCGGGAGCCTACAATGAGCAGTTCTTC.

DNA of the CDR3: TGCGCCAGCAGCCAAGGACAGGAGATCAATGAAAAACTGTTTTTT. It encodes CASSQGQEINEKLFF. This chain connects TRBV4-1 to TRBJ1-4; D may be TRBD1 (6 bases). The CDR3 totals 15 residues. CDR1 is MGHRA and CDR2 is YSYEKL in the germline V gene. The germline V and J ends were trimmed by 1 base and 5 bases, with 11 bases remaining between them.

About this clone: This specimen includes other DNA sequences encoding the same CDR3. V is TRBV9 and J is TRBJ2-3; 7 positions agree with TRBD2. The CDR3 consists of 15 residues. The germline gives CDR1 SGDLS, CDR2 YYNGEE. Losses at the gene ends were 1 base for V and 0 bases for J; bases not matched to a gene: 2. This chain's CDR3 is CASSVRGVSTDTQYF. CDR3 sequence (DNA): TGTGCCAGCAGCGTACGGGGGGTTAGCACAGATACGCAGTATTTT.

This chain uses TRBV5-6 with TRBJ2-3; D uncertain. CDR3 size: 17 residues. Germline V gene sequence: CDR1 SGHDT, CDR2 YYEEEE. Trimming shortened V by 1 base and J by 0 bases, and 15 bases separated the two germline ends. The CDR3 reads CASSLWVARKSTDTQYF. The CDR3 DNA reads TGTGCCAGCAGCTTGTGGGTTGCGAGGAAGAGCACAGATACGCAGTATTTT.

V gene TRBV28 combines with J gene TRBJ2-5; 8 bases fit TRBD2. The CDR3 runs 15 residues. Per germline, CDR1 MDHEN and CDR2 SYDVKM. V shed 6 bases and J 0 bases; nucleotides not matched to a gene: 6. In DNA form, the CDR3 reads TGTGCCAGCAGCCACGCCGGGGGGGACCAAGAGACCCAGTACTTC. Translation gives CASSHAGGDQETQYF.

This clone is a singleton in its sample. The J gene is TRBJ2-7, the V gene TRBV28, with TRBD1 identical over 10 bases. CDR1 and CDR2 from the germline V gene are MDHEN and SYDVKM. The CDR3 length is 16 residues. Trimming removed 9 bases from V and 3 bases from J; junction bases left unmatched: 14. The CDR3 is CASSLTPGTGDYEQYF. CDR3 DNA: TGTGCCAGTAGCCTTACCCCCGGGACAGGGGACTACGAGCAGTACTTC.

This clone was picked up a small number of times. The sample contains more than one DNA sequence encoding this CDR3. The J gene is TRBJ2-3, the V gene TRBV5-1, with 10 nucleotides matching TRBD1. CDR1 and CDR2 from the germline V gene are SGHRS and YFSETQ. CDR3 size: 14 residues. J gave up 1 base and V 4 bases, and 0 bases lay outside the gene matches. CDR3 sequence (DNA): TGCGCCAGCAGCGGGACAGGGGGCACAGATACGCAGTATTTT. Translation gives CASSGTGGTDTQYF.

This clone was detected only a few times. The chain joins TRBV28 to TRBJ1-6, with 9 nucleotides matching TRBD1. The CDR3 runs to 13 residues. Germline CDR1 is MDHEN and CDR2 is SYDVKM. Losses at the gene ends were 10 bases for V and 8 bases for J; bases not matched to a gene: 6. Here the CDR3 reads CANGDRADSPLHF. Written as DNA, the CDR3 is TGTGCCAACGGGGACAGGGCTGATTCACCCCTCCACTTT.

J is TRBJ2-1 and V is TRBV27, with D possibly being TRBD2 (5 bases). The V and J ends lost 10 bases and 7 bases respectively, with 20 bases between them. CDR1 is MNHEY and CDR2 is SMNVEV in the germline V gene (reference sequence). This CDR3 comprises 14 residues. DNA for the CDR3: TGTGCCACCGGCGGCAGCGGAGAACTAAATGAGCAGTTCTTC. Translated: CATGGSGELNEQFF.

The chain couples TRBV5-4 to TRBJ1-4; TRBD1 matches at 10 bases. CDR3 size: 14 residues. The junction had 3 bases not matched to a gene; V was cut back by 4 bases and J by 6 bases. In germline, CDR1 is SGHNT, CDR2 YYREEE (reference sequence). The CDR3 DNA reads as TGTGCCAGCAGCGGAGACAGGGGGCATGAAAAACTGTTTTTT. Amino acid sequence: CASSGDRGHEKLFF.

The chain joins TRBV5-1 to TRBJ2-5; tentatively, D is TRBD1 (5 bases). From germline, CDR1 is SGHRS and CDR2 YFSETQ. The CDR3 is 14 residues long. The V gene lost 0 bases and the J gene lost 0 bases, with 6 bases spanning the gap. CDR3 nucleotides: TGCGCCAGCAGCTTGGCAGGGAACCAAGAGACCCAGTACTTC. Amino acid sequence: CASSLAGNQETQYF.

This clone turned up a few times. V and J are TRBV28 and TRBJ2-3; 9 bases are shared with TRBD1. V lost 5 bases and J lost 2; bases outside the gene matches: 5. CDR1 is MDHEN and CDR2 is SYDVKM in the germline V gene. This CDR3 is built from 15 residues. DNA for the CDR3: TGTGCCAGCAGTCCGGGGACAGGGTCCACAGATACGCAGTATTTT. This sequence encodes CASSPGTGSTDTQYF.

Of note for this clone: Its ends do not fully match the called genes, so a read error is possible. The chain links TRBV7-9 to TRBJ2-7; 10 bases align to TRBD2. The CDR3 has 16 residues. Per the germline V gene, CDR1 is SEHNR and CDR2 is FQNEAQ (reference sequence). In DNA, the CDR3 is TGTGCCAGCACCTTAGGACTAGCGGAGAGCTCCTACGAGCAGTACTTC. It encodes CASTLGLAESSYEQYF.

This clone was observed a handful of times. The chain joins TRBV4-3 to TRBJ2-3, with 9 bases fitting TRBD2. The junction had 6 bases not matched to a gene; V was cut back by 1 base and J by 1 base. Per the germline V gene, CDR1 is LGHNA and CDR2 is YSLEER. This CDR3 is 17 amino acids long. The CDR3 sequence is CASSQVPPSGGTDTQYF. The CDR3, as DNA: TGCGCCAGCAGCCAAGTTCCCCCTAGCGGGGGCACAGATACGCAGTATTTT.

This chain joins TRBV5-1 and TRBJ2-2; possible D gene TRBD2, 6 bases. V was trimmed by 9 bases and J by 3 bases, leaving 15 bases between them. The CDR3 runs to 14 residues. Germline assignment: CDR1 SGHRS and CDR2 YFSETQ. The CDR3 is CATRGGADTGELFF. The CDR3 DNA is TGCGCCACTCGGGGCGGGGCCGACACCGGGGAGCTGTTTTTT.

The sample holds a few counts of this clone. The rearrangement joins TRBV20-1 to TRBJ2-3; the D is unclear. The length of the CDR3 is 10 residues. Germline V gene data show CDR1 as DFQATT and CDR2 as SNEGSKA (reference sequence). Trimming left V 3 bases short and J 8 bases short, with 6 bases between. The CDR3 DNA follows: TGCAGTGCTAGTCGCGGTACGCAGTATTTT. Its translation: CSASRGTQYF.